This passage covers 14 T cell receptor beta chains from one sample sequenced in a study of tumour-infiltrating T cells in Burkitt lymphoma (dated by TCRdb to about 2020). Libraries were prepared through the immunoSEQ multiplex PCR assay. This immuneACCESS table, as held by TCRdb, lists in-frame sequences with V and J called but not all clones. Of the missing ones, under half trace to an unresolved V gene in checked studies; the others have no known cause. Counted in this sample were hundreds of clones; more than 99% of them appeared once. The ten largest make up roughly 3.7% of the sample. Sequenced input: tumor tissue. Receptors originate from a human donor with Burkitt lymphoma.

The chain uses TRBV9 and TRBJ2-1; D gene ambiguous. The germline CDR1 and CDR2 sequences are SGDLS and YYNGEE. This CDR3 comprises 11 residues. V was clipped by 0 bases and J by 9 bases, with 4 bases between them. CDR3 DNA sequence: TGTGCCAGCAGCGTAGGACCTGAGCAGTTCTTC. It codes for CASSVGPEQFF.

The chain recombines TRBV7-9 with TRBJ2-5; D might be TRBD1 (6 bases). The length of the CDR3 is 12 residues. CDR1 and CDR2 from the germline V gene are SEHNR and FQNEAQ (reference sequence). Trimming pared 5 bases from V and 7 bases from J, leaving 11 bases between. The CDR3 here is CASSQTGGTQYF. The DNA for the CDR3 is TGTGCCAGCAGCCAGACAGGTGGGACCCAGTACTTC.

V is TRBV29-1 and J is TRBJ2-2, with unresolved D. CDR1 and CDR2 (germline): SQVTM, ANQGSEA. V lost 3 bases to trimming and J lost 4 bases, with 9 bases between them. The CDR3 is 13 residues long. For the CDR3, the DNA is TGCAGCGTTGACGGGTCTAGCACCGGGGAGCTGTTTTTT. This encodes CSVDGSSTGELFF.

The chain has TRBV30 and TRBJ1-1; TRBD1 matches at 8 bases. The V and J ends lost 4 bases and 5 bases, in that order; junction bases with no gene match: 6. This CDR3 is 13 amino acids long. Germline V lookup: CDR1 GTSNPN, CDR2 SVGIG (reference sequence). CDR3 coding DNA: TGTGCCTGGACGGGACAGGTTGGAACTGAAGCTTTCTTT. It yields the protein CAWTGQVGTEAFF. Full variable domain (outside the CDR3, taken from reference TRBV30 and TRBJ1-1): SQTIHQWPATLVQPVGSPLSLECTVEGTSNPNLYWYRQAAGRGLQLLFYSVGIGQISSEVPQNLSASRPQDRQFILSSKKLLLSDSGFYLCAWTGQVGTEAFFGQGTRLTVV.

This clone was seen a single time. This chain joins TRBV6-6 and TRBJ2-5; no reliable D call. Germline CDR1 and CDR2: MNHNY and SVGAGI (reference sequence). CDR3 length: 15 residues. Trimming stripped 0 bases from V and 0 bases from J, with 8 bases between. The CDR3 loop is CASSYSFVDQETQYF. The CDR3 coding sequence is TGTGCCAGCAGTTACTCGTTTGTCGACCAAGAGACCCAGTACTTC.

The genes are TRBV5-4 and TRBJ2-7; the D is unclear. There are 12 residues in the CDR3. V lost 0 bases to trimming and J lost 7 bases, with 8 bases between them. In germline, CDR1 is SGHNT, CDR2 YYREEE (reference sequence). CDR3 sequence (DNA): TGTGCCAGCAGCTTGGAGGGCCAAGAGCAGTACTTC. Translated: CASSLEGQEQYF.

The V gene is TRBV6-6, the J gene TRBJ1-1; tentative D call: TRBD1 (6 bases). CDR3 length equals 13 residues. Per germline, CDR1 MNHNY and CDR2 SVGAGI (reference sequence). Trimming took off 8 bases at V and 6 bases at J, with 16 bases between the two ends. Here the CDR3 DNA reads TGTGCCAGCTGGACGGGAGGGGGACCTGAAGCTTTCTTT. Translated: CASWTGGGPEAFF.

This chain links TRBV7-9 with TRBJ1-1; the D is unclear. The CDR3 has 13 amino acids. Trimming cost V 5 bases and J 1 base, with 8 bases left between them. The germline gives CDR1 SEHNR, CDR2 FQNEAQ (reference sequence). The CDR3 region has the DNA TGTGCCAGCAGCCTACACGCGAACACTGAAGCTTTCTTT. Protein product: CASSLHANTEAFF.

The CDR3 DNA reads TGTGCCAGCAGCTCCCGACAGGGGGGGGTGACCCAGTACTTC. It yields the protein CASSSRQGGVTQYF. This chain links TRBV7-2 with TRBJ2-5, with 9 bases matching TRBD1. From germline, CDR1 is SGHTA and CDR2 FQGNSA. The CDR3 extends over 14 amino acids. V shed 4 bases and J 7 bases; nucleotides not matched to a gene: 7.

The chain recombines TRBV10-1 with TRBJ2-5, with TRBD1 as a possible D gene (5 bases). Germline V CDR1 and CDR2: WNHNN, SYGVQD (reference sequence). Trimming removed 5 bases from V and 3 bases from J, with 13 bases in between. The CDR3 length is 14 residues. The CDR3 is CASSSSRVEETQYF. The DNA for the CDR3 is TGCGCCAGCAGTTCCTCCAGGGTAGAAGAGACCCAGTACTTC.

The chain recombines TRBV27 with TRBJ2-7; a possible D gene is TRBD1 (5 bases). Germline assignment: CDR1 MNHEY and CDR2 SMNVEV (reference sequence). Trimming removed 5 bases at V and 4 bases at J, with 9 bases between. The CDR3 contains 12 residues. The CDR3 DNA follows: TGTGCCAGCAGTGGGGCAGGATACGAGCAGTACTTC. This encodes CASSGAGYEQYF.

This CDR3 is CASSPGKQGEFF. The CDR3 DNA reads TGTGCCAGCTCACCGGGGAAACAGGGAGAGTTCTTC. The rearrangement uses TRBV18 and TRBJ2-1; D perhaps matches TRBD1 (6 bases). CDR3 length equals 12 residues. Germline CDR1 and CDR2: KGHSH and LQKENI. Trimming stripped 3 bases from V and 14 bases from J, with 14 bases between.

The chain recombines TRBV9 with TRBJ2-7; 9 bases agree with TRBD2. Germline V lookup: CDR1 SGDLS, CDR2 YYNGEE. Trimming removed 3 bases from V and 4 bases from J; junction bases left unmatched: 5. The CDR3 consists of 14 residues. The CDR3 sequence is CASSALAGEYEQYF. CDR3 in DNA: TGTGCCAGCAGCGCCTTAGCGGGGGAGTACGAGCAGTACTTC.

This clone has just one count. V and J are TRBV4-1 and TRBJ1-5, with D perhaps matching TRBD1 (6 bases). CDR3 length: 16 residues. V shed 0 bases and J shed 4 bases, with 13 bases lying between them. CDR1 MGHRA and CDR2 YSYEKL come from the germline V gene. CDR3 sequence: CASSQDPGARNQPQHF. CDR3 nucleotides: TGCGCCAGCAGCCAAGATCCGGGGGCGAGGAATCAGCCCCAGCATTTT.